A single sample is the source of the 18 T cell receptor beta chains below, sequenced in a study of graft-versus-host responses after intestinal transplantation. Using immunoSEQ multiplex PCR, the repertoire was profiled, and TCRdb retains in-frame clones only, with some absent. This table holds 35,000 to 55,000 clones, 80% to 95% found once. The sequences come from PBMCs, collected about 120 weeks after a first intestinal transplant, on the day of a second. The receptors were gathered from a human patient who received an intestinal transplant, so some T cells may come from the graft donor.

This CDR3 is CASSQGFYGYTF. The CDR3 nucleotides are TGTGCCAGCAGTCAGGGGTTTTACGGCTACACCTTC. V is TRBV6-5 and J is TRBJ1-2, with a tentative D call TRBD1 (6 bases). The germline gives CDR1 MNHEY, CDR2 SVGAGI. The V gene lost 5 bases and the J gene lost 8 bases, with 12 bases spanning the gap. This CDR3 has 12 residues.

This rearrangement joins TRBV7-9 to TRBJ2-5, with a weak D call TRBD1 (6 bases). The CDR3 is 14 residues long. V was cut by 4 bases and J by 2 bases, with 11 bases left in between. CDR1 and CDR2 (germline): SEHNR, FQNEAQ (reference sequence). The CDR3 sequence: CASSSWDTQETQYF. CDR3 DNA sequence: TGTGCCAGCAGCTCCTGGGACACACAAGAGACCCAGTACTTC.

The chain joins TRBV5-1 to TRBJ2-5; the D gene is possibly TRBD2 (7 bases). Germline CDR1 SGHRS, CDR2 YFSETQ. The CDR3 length is 14 residues. With 5 bases removed from V and 3 bases from J, the gap between germline ends came to 14 bases. CDR3 coding DNA: TGCGCCAGCAGTACTGGAGGGGGGGAAGAGACCCAGTACTTC. It is translated as CASSTGGGEETQYF. The entire variable domain, with the rest obtained from reference TRBV5-1 and TRBJ2-5, is as follows: KAGVTQTPRYLIKTRGQQVTLSCSPISGHRSVSWYQQTPGQGLQFLFEYFSETQRNKGNFPGRFSGRQFSNSRSEMNVSTLELGDSALYLCASSTGGGEETQYFGPGTRLLVL.

The chain links TRBV30 to TRBJ1-1, with TRBD1 identical over 7 bases. The CDR3 is 12 residues long. CDR1 and CDR2 (germline): GTSNPN, SVGIG (reference sequence). V lost 6 bases and J lost 4; bases outside the gene matches: 5. The CDR3: CACDRVPTEAFF. The DNA for the CDR3 is TGTGCCTGTGACAGGGTGCCCACTGAAGCTTTCTTT.

The genes are TRBV4-2 and TRBJ2-6; D is uncertain. Trimming stripped 0 bases from V and 1 base from J, with 7 bases between. Germline CDR1 and CDR2: LGHNA and YNFKEQ. The CDR3 is 16 amino acids. This chain's CDR3 is CASSQESGSGANVLTF. The CDR3 DNA reads as TGTGCCAGCAGCCAAGAGTCAGGTTCTGGGGCCAACGTCCTGACTTTC.

This chain connects TRBV5-1 to TRBJ1-5; perhaps TRBD1 as D (5 bases). The CDR3 runs 15 residues. The germline V and J ends were trimmed by 4 bases and 3 bases, with 14 bases remaining between them. Germline CDR1 and CDR2: SGHRS and YFSETQ. Written as DNA, the CDR3 is TGCGCCAGCAGCCAGGAGGGGATACTCAATCAGCCCCAGCATTTT. Translating gives CASSQEGILNQPQHF.

This clone was detected only once. The chain combines TRBV29-1 with TRBJ2-5; D remains ambiguous. Trimming took off 3 bases at V and 5 bases at J, with 10 bases between the two ends. The germline V gene has CDR1 SQVTM and CDR2 ANQGSEA. The CDR3 covers 12 residues. CDR3 in amino acids: CSVDGPPETQYF. As DNA, the CDR3 is TGCAGCGTTGATGGTCCCCCCGAGACCCAGTACTTC.

The rearrangement links TRBV7-9 to TRBJ2-2; the match to TRBD1 covers 8 bases. Germline V gene sequence: CDR1 SEHNR, CDR2 FQNEAQ (reference sequence). The CDR3 is 14 residues long. V trimming: 8 bases; J trimming: 2 bases; junction bases outside the gene matches: 4. The CDR3 DNA sequence: TGTGCCAGCCGAGGACAGGGTAACACCGGGGAGCTGTTTTTT. This sequence encodes CASRGQGNTGELFF.

The V and J genes are TRBV5-1 and TRBJ2-4, with a possible D match to TRBD1 (5 bases). The germline V and J ends were trimmed by 5 bases and 0 bases, with 15 bases remaining between them. The CDR3 loop spans 16 amino acids. Germline loops: CDR1 SGHRS, CDR2 YFSETQ. In nucleotides, the CDR3 is TGCGCCAGCAGGGGGCAACTCGTCCTAGCCAAAAACATTCAGTACTTC. Amino acid sequence: CASRGQLVLAKNIQYF.

The V gene is TRBV28, the J gene TRBJ1-2, with 12 bases aligning to TRBD1. The V and J ends lost 8 bases and 4 bases, in that order; junction bases with no gene match: 11. Per the germline V gene, CDR1 is MDHEN and CDR2 is SYDVKM. CDR3 length: 16 amino acids. DNA for the CDR3: TGTGCCAGCGAAGGGACAGGGGGCTCTTCCCCCTATGGCTACACCTTC. Translated: CASEGTGGSSPYGYTF.

The rearrangement joins TRBV5-1 to TRBJ2-7; 9 nucleotides line up with TRBD2. This CDR3 is built from 15 residues. V lost 0 bases and J lost 3; bases outside the gene matches: 4. Germline loops: CDR1 SGHRS, CDR2 YFSETQ. DNA of the CDR3: TGCGCCAGCAGCTTGGGATGGACTAGCGTCTACGAGCAGTACTTC. Translation: CASSLGWTSVYEQYF.

The J gene is TRBJ2-5, the V gene TRBV28, with D possibly being TRBD1 or TRBD2 (5 bases each). Germline lookup yields CDR1 MDHEN and CDR2 SYDVKM. CDR3 length equals 14 residues. Trimming took 3 bases from V and 4 from J, leaving 12 bases between them. The CDR3 DNA is TGTGCCAGCAGTTTTGGGGGTTCATTAGAGACCCAGTACTTC. It encodes CASSFGGSLETQYF.

This chain joins TRBV30 and TRBJ2-3; D uncertain. The CDR3 is 17 residues long. Trimming cost V 0 bases and J 0 bases, with 16 bases left between them. Germline V gene sequence: CDR1 GTSNPN, CDR2 SVGIG (reference sequence). CDR3 loop: CAWSVFNSHSSTDTQYF. In nucleotides, the CDR3 is TGTGCCTGGAGTGTATTCAACAGCCATTCTAGCACAGATACGCAGTATTTT.

The chain employs TRBV5-3 and TRBJ2-4, with a weak D call TRBD1 (6 bases). TRBV5-3 is sorted into the ORF group, with uncertain function. The CDR3 runs to 16 residues. V lost 0 bases and J lost 0, with 10 bases in between. CDR3 sequence: CARSLVGAVAKNIQYF. The DNA of the CDR3 is TGTGCCAGAAGCTTGGTGGGGGCCGTAGCCAAAAACATTCAGTACTTC.

The chain carries TRBV28 and TRBJ1-2, with TRBD1 matching over 7 bases. Germline assignment: CDR1 MDHEN and CDR2 SYDVKM. The J segment lost 5 bases and the V segment lost 4 bases, leaving 7 bases of the junction unmatched. The CDR3 sequence is 14 residues long. This CDR3 reads CASSSGTATYGYTF. CDR3 DNA sequence: TGTGCCAGCAGTTCCGGGACAGCCACTTATGGCTACACCTTC.

Only one count was recorded for this clone. The chain joins TRBV18 to TRBJ2-5; D gene unclear. The J call is in doubt because the DNA end fits TRBJ2-7 better. This CDR3 contains 13 residues. Germline V gene lookup returns CDR1 KGHSH and CDR2 LQKENI. Here the CDR3 DNA reads TGTGCCAGCTCACCCGCAGAAATCTACGAGCAGTACTTC. Protein: CASSPAEIYEQYF.

This chain links TRBV21-1 with TRBJ1-5. TRBV21-1 is deemed a pseudogene. The CDR3 runs to 15 residues. CDR3 region: CASIWGGANYQPQHF. In DNA form, the CDR3 reads TGTGCCAGCATTTGGGGGGGCGCGAATTATCAGCCCCAGCATTTT.

This clone was observed once. The chain recombines TRBV7-9 with TRBJ2-1; D is undetermined. V was pared by 2 bases and J by 13 bases, with 9 bases between. The V gene's germline CDR1 is SEHNR and CDR2 FQNEAQ (reference sequence). The CDR3 is made up of 11 amino acids. The CDR3 loop reads CASSLIGAQFF. CDR3 DNA: TGTGCCAGCAGCTTAATAGGTGCCCAGTTCTTC.